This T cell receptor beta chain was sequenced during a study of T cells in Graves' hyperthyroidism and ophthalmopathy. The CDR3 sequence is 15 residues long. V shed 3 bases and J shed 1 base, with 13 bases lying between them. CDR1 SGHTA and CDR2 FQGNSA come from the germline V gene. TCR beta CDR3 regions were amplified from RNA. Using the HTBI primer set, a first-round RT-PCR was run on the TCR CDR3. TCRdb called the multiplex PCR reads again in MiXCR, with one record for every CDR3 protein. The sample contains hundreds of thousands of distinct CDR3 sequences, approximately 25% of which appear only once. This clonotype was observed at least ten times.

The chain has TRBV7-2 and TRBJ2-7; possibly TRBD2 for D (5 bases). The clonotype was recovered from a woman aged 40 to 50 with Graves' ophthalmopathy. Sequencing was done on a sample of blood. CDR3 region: CASSFVTGSSYEQYF. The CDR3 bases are TGTGCCAGCAGCTTTGTCACGGGATCTTCCTACGAGCAGTACTTC. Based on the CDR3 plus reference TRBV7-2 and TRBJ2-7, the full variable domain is GAGVSQSPSNKVTEKGKDVELRCDPISGHTALYWYRQSLGQGLEFLIYFQGNSAPDKSGLPSDRFSAERTGGSVSTLTIQRTQQEDSAVYLCASSFVTGSSYEQYFGPGTRLTVT.